These T cell receptor beta chains were read from a single sample in a study of shared T cell receptors in the human thymus. The protocol was immunoSEQ multiplex PCR, while the TCRdb copy is restricted to in-frame clones and leaves out a portion. Found here are hundreds of thousands of clones, around 78% of them singletons; the top ten hold roughly 0.013%. In addition, the sample was reused for a study of human thymus T cells.

The specimen sequenced was thymocytes. The receptors come from a boy younger than two with a congenital heart defect. The conserved cysteine and the conserved F or W are not part of the CDR3 here. Each record gives: clone size, J gene, V gene, CDR3 protein. Only part of the rows carry a size: once, few, many, or a class if the clone is expanded.

>few|TRBJ2-2|TRBV12-5
ASGLASGELF
>-|TRBJ2-3|TRBV7-9
ASNGLERLADTQY
>-|TRBJ1-1|TRBV14
ASSQSGRRGSEAF
>-|TRBJ2-7|TRBV5-4
ASSLAGGGVYEQY
>-|TRBJ2-1|TRBV10-1
ASSRGEEQF
>-|TRBJ1-1|TRBV6-6
ASIETGAGTEAF
>-|TRBJ2-1|TRBV15
ATSLADPSYNEQF
>-|TRBJ1-2|TRBV28
ASSPGQADNYGYT
>once|TRBJ2-1|TRBV27
ASSLRTSGKVRTYNEQF
>-|TRBJ2-7|TRBV30
APARAGGYEQY
>-|TRBJ2-7|TRBV6-1
ASSEGAGAYEQY
>-|TRBJ2-2|TRBV7-7
ASSPGTSLNTGELF
>-|TRBJ2-1|TRBV9
ASSMRTSGGPVKNEQF
>-|TRBJ2-7|TRBV27
ASSTGGPPYEQY
>-|TRBJ1-4|TRBV27
ASSLRTGDLSEKLF
>once|TRBJ2-1|TRBV7-9
ASSQQPGVYNEQF
>-|TRBJ2-7|TRBV4-2
ASSHPPGTETYEQY
>-|TRBJ2-7|TRBV9
ASSPPGGKGTYEQY
>-|TRBJ2-1|TRBV29-1
SVQLGSYNEQF
>-|TRBJ2-3|TRBV7-2
ASSQRETSGTDTQY
>few|TRBJ1-3|TRBV6-4
ASSDTGGEGNTIY
>once|TRBJ2-3|TRBV7-2
ASSISTSGSGTDTQY
>-|TRBJ2-1|TRBV5-6
ASSLDRGRTHYYNEQF
>-|TRBJ2-5|TRBV7-9
ASSLARGPQETQY
>-|TRBJ1-4|TRBV6-5
ASSYTTGPNEKLF
>few|TRBJ2-1|TRBV5-4
ASSSLSGRADEQF
>few|TRBJ2-2|TRBV5-1
ASSLAGVRGLVDTGELF
>-|TRBJ2-1|TRBV9
ASSGSFYEQF
>-|TRBJ2-2|TRBV10-3
AISEGRGPMNTGELF
>-|TRBJ2-7|TRBV9
ASSLGGGLPGEQY
>-|TRBJ1-1|TRBV11-2
ASSPTGFDTEAF
>-|TRBJ2-5|TRBV29-1
SVGLAEQETQY
>few|TRBJ2-7|TRBV28
ASSLAGGHEQY
>-|TRBJ1-3|TRBV11-2
ASSHGDSGNTIY
>-|TRBJ2-1|TRBV10-3
AIIGDSSYNEQF
>-|TRBJ2-7|TRBV5-1
ASSALPRSRGSEQY
>-|TRBJ2-1|TRBV6-1
ASSESPRTSGYYNEQF
>-|TRBJ2-6|TRBV10-1
ASSDPGSAGAGANVLT
>few|TRBJ2-1|TRBV11-2
ASSGQGVDNEQF
>-|TRBJ2-5|TRBV9
ASSFRPPDRTPKEYQETQY
>once|TRBJ2-7|TRBV28
ASSFWRTSYEQY
>once|TRBJ2-1|TRBV5-1
ASSPQLAQNIRDEQF
>-|TRBJ2-7|TRBV4-3
ASSQSTSGFYEQY
>-|TRBJ2-5|TRBV6-5
ASKDYWGETQY